The rows below give T cell receptor beta chains drawn from one sample of a study of blood T cell repertoires in COVID-19. Measured with immunoSEQ multiplex PCR; TCRdb has only the in-frame clones, and not every one. The table lists fewer than 250,000 clones, 70% to 90% of them singletons. The sample comprised peripheral blood. The receptors were gathered from a middle-aged woman who had recovered from COVID-19. Both conserved end residues are part of each CDR3. A D gene is named only where the DNA matches it firmly. The listing skips clone size in some rows; elsewhere it reads once, few, many or a size class.

cdr3_aa,cdr3_nt,cdr3_length,d_call,clone_size,j_call,v_call
CASSPPQGQGSEAFF,TGTGCCAGCTCACCACCCCAGGGGCAGGGCTCTGAAGCTTTCTTT,15,-,-,TRBJ1-1,TRBV18
CASSTGQGNEQFF,TGTGCCAGCAGTACCGGACAGGGCAATGAGCAGTTCTTC,13,TRBD1,-,TRBJ2-1,TRBV6-5
CASSSRTISYEQYF,TGTGCCAGCAGTTCCCGGACTATAAGCTACGAGCAGTACTTC,14,-,once,TRBJ2-7,TRBV28
CASSYKRGYEQYF,TGTGCCAGCAGTTACAAGCGGGGGTACGAGCAGTACTTC,13,TRBD2,-,TRBJ2-7,TRBV27
CASSLFSGQDYGYTF,TGCGCCAGCTCACTCTTCTCGGGACAGGACTATGGCTACACCTTC,15,TRBD1,-,TRBJ1-2,TRBV5-1
CASSPESGFFSVNEQFF,TGTGCCAGCAGTCCCGAATCTGGGTTTTTTAGCGTCAATGAGCAGTTCTTC,17,-,-,TRBJ2-1,TRBV2
CASRYRGEEQPQHF,TGTGCCAGCAGATATCGAGGGGAGGAGCAGCCCCAGCATTTT,14,-,-,TRBJ1-5,TRBV28
CASSLAYGFYEQYF,TGTGCCAGCAGCTTAGCTTACGGGTTCTACGAGCAGTACTTC,14,-,-,TRBJ2-7,TRBV7-2
CASSLEGDTEAFF,TGTGCCAGCAGCTTAGAAGGGGACACTGAAGCTTTCTTT,13,-,once,TRBJ1-1,TRBV7-3
CASRTSGSTDTQYF,TGTGCCAGTAGGACTAGCGGGAGCACAGATACGCAGTATTTT,14,TRBD2,-,TRBJ2-3,TRBV19
CASTGGLDTQYF,TGTGCCAGTACAGGGGGCTTAGATACGCAGTATTTT,12,TRBD1,-,TRBJ2-3,TRBV2
CSAVGDGMEYF,TGCAGCGCCGTCGGAGACGGAATGGAGTACTTC,11,-,-,TRBJ2-7,TRBV29-1
CASSNPGGSNTGELFF,TGTGCCAGCAGCAACCCTGGCGGGAGCAACACCGGGGAGCTGTTTTTT,16,TRBD2,few,TRBJ2-2,TRBV7-6
CASSLAGVNSPLHF,TGCGCCAGCAGCTTGGCCGGAGTAAATTCACCCCTCCACTTT,14,-,-,TRBJ1-6,TRBV5-1
CASSSGLGEQFF,TGTGCCAGCAGTTCGGGACTAGGCGAGCAGTTCTTC,12,TRBD2,-,TRBJ2-1,TRBV7-3
CASSIEGTSGTTYEQYF,TGTGCCAGCAGTATAGAAGGGACTAGCGGGACCACCTACGAGCAGTACTTC,17,TRBD2,once,TRBJ2-7,TRBV27
CASSQTGLNTEAFF,TGTGCCAGCAGCCAAACAGGGTTGAACACTGAAGCTTTCTTT,14,-,-,TRBJ1-1,TRBV11-3
CSASSYNEQFF,TGCAGTGCTAGTTCTTACAATGAGCAGTTCTTC,11,-,-,TRBJ2-1,TRBV20-1
CASSPGIYEQYF,TGTGCCAGCAGCCCAGGGATCTACGAGCAGTACTTC,12,-,-,TRBJ2-7,TRBV28
CASSYQGSSVYYGYTF,TGTGCCAGCAGTTACCAGGGTTCCTCGGTGTACTATGGCTACACCTTC,16,-,-,TRBJ1-2,TRBV6-5
CASSPGGVGVNTEAFF,TGTGCCAGCTCACCGGGGGGGGTTGGAGTGAACACTGAAGCTTTCTTT,16,-,-,TRBJ1-1,TRBV18
CAWSKKGAGTGELFF,TGTGCCTGGAGTAAGAAGGGGGCGGGTACCGGGGAGCTGTTTTTT,15,TRBD1,-,TRBJ2-2,TRBV30
CASSRNQGQIDYEQYF,TGTGCCAGCAGCCGCAACCAGGGACAGATCGACTACGAGCAGTACTTC,16,TRBD1,-,TRBJ2-7,TRBV11-2
CASSESGGPDGYTF,TGTGCCAGCAGTGAATCAGGGGGACCCGATGGCTACACCTTC,14,TRBD1,-,TRBJ1-2,TRBV6-4
CASSPGTGGWLNTEAFF,TGCGCCAGCAGCCCCGGGACAGGGGGCTGGCTGAACACTGAAGCTTTCTTT,17,TRBD1,-,TRBJ1-1,TRBV5-1
CAISETPEGYTF,TGTGCCATCAGTGAGACGCCGGAGGGCTACACCTTC,12,-,-,TRBJ1-2,TRBV10-3
CASRGAGLNTEAFF,TGTGCCAGCAGGGGTGCAGGGTTGAACACTGAAGCTTTCTTT,14,-,-,TRBJ1-1,TRBV2
CASSQGTGLYNEQFF,TGTGCCAGCAGCCAAGGAACGGGACTGTACAATGAGCAGTTCTTC,15,-,-,TRBJ2-1,TRBV3-1/TRBV3-2
CAWSPTGDNSPLHF,TGTGCCTGGAGTCCTACAGGGGATAATTCACCCCTCCACTTT,14,TRBD1,few,TRBJ1-6,TRBV30
CAWSASGKKTQYF,TGTGCCTGGAGTGCCTCGGGTAAGAAGACCCAGTACTTC,13,-,-,TRBJ2-5,TRBV30
CASSEHPASANEQFF,TGTGCCAGCAGTGAACATCCCGCTAGCGCCAATGAGCAGTTCTTC,15,-,-,TRBJ2-1,TRBV6-4
CASSSTGTRSYEQYF,TGTGCCAGCAGTTCCACCGGGACTAGGAGCTACGAGCAGTACTTC,15,TRBD2,-,TRBJ2-7,TRBV7-2
CASSTRLGGRFF,TGTGCCAGCAGTACCCGTCTAGGGGGTAGGTTCTTC,12,-,-,TRBJ2-1,TRBV28
CASSLGRGSTGELFF,TGTGCCAGCAGTCTCGGCCGGGGATCCACCGGGGAGCTGTTTTTT,15,-,-,TRBJ2-2,TRBV6-2/TRBV6-3
CAGGGDRYEQYF,TGTGCCGGAGGTGGGGACAGATACGAGCAGTACTTC,12,TRBD1,-,TRBJ2-7,TRBV6-5
CASSPVDSTNTGELFF,TGTGCCAGCTCACCCGTTGACAGTACGAACACCGGGGAGCTGTTTTTT,16,-,-,TRBJ2-2,TRBV18
CASSWRDRGRDTEAFF,TGTGCCAGCAGTTGGAGGGACAGGGGTAGGGACACTGAAGCTTTCTTT,16,TRBD1,-,TRBJ1-1,TRBV28
CASSSTGTGELFF,TGTGCCAGCAGTTCTACAGGGACCGGGGAGCTGTTTTTT,13,-,few,TRBJ2-2,TRBV6-5
CASTGGGANIQYF,TGTGCCAGCACGGGAGGGGGGGCGAACATTCAGTACTTC,13,TRBD2,-,TRBJ2-4,TRBV2
CATSGTGNTEAFF,TGTGCCACAAGCGGGACAGGGAACACTGAAGCTTTCTTT,13,TRBD1,-,TRBJ1-1,TRBV18
CASSLQTSRGGAEQYF,TGTGCCAGCAGCTTACAAACCAGTAGGGGAGGCGCCGAGCAGTACTTC,16,-,-,TRBJ2-7,TRBV5-6
CASSPPLNEQFF,TGTGCCAGCTCACCACCCCTCAATGAGCAGTTCTTC,12,-,-,TRBJ2-1,TRBV18
CASSQEFTGKYEQYF,TGCGCCAGCAGCCAAGAGTTCACAGGGAAGTACGAGCAGTACTTC,15,-,-,TRBJ2-7,TRBV4-3
CASRRAGELFF,TGTGCCAGCAGGAGGGCCGGGGAGCTGTTTTTT,11,-,-,TRBJ2-2,TRBV6-5
CASSLTSGSGQGEAFF,TGTGCCAGCAGCTTAACGTCGGGGTCGGGACAAGGTGAAGCTTTCTTT,16,-,-,TRBJ1-1,TRBV7-6
CASRDSPQEKLFF,TGTGCCAGCAGAGACAGCCCCCAGGAAAAACTGTTTTTT,13,-,-,TRBJ1-4,TRBV12-3/TRBV12-4
CATSREAATNEKLFF,TGTGCCACCAGCAGAGAGGCTGCAACTAATGAAAAACTGTTTTTT,15,-,-,TRBJ1-4,TRBV15
CASSIGQGNWGTEAFF,TGTGCCAGTAGTATTGGACAGGGCAACTGGGGCACTGAAGCTTTCTTT,16,TRBD1,-,TRBJ1-1,TRBV19
CASSTQKTQYF,TGTGCCAGCAGCACGCAGAAGACCCAGTACTTC,11,-,-,TRBJ2-5,TRBV3-1/TRBV3-2
CSVVSQGRIDSTEAFF,TGCAGCGTTGTCAGTCAGGGGCGAATCGACAGCACTGAAGCTTTCTTT,16,-,-,TRBJ1-1,TRBV29-1
CASSLPRQVDTDTQYF,TGTGCCAGCAGTTTACCGCGCCAGGTAGACACAGATACGCAGTATTTT,16,-,-,TRBJ2-3,TRBV27
CASSSLLQGASYEQYF,TGTGCCAGCAGTTCCCTCCTACAGGGGGCCTCCTACGAGCAGTACTTC,16,TRBD1,-,TRBJ2-7,TRBV6-5
CASSEWAGEEFF,TGTGCCAGCAGTGAATGGGCGGGAGAGGAGTTCTTC,12,TRBD2,-,TRBJ2-1,TRBV6-1
CASSQEYITENYGYTF,TGTGCCAGCAGCCAAGAATACATTACAGAGAACTATGGCTACACCTTC,16,-,-,TRBJ1-2,TRBV3-1/TRBV3-2
CASSRDGNQPQHF,TGCGCCAGCAGCCGAGACGGCAATCAGCCCCAGCATTTT,13,-,-,TRBJ1-5,TRBV4-1
CASSLAQGNNNSPLHF,TGTGCCAGCAGCTTAGCGCAGGGGAACAATAATTCACCCCTCCACTTT,16,-,-,TRBJ1-6,TRBV7-9
CSVRQGSATNEKLFF,TGCAGCGTGAGACAGGGAAGCGCAACTAATGAAAAACTGTTTTTT,15,TRBD1,-,TRBJ1-4,TRBV29-1
CASSPGLAFSYEQYF,TGTGCCAGCAGCCCCGGACTAGCGTTTTCCTACGAGCAGTACTTC,15,TRBD2,-,TRBJ2-7,TRBV14
CASSVVRASGSSYNEQFF,TGTGCCAGCAGCGTAGTTCGGGCTAGCGGGAGCTCCTACAATGAGCAGTTCTTC,18,TRBD2,-,TRBJ2-1,TRBV9